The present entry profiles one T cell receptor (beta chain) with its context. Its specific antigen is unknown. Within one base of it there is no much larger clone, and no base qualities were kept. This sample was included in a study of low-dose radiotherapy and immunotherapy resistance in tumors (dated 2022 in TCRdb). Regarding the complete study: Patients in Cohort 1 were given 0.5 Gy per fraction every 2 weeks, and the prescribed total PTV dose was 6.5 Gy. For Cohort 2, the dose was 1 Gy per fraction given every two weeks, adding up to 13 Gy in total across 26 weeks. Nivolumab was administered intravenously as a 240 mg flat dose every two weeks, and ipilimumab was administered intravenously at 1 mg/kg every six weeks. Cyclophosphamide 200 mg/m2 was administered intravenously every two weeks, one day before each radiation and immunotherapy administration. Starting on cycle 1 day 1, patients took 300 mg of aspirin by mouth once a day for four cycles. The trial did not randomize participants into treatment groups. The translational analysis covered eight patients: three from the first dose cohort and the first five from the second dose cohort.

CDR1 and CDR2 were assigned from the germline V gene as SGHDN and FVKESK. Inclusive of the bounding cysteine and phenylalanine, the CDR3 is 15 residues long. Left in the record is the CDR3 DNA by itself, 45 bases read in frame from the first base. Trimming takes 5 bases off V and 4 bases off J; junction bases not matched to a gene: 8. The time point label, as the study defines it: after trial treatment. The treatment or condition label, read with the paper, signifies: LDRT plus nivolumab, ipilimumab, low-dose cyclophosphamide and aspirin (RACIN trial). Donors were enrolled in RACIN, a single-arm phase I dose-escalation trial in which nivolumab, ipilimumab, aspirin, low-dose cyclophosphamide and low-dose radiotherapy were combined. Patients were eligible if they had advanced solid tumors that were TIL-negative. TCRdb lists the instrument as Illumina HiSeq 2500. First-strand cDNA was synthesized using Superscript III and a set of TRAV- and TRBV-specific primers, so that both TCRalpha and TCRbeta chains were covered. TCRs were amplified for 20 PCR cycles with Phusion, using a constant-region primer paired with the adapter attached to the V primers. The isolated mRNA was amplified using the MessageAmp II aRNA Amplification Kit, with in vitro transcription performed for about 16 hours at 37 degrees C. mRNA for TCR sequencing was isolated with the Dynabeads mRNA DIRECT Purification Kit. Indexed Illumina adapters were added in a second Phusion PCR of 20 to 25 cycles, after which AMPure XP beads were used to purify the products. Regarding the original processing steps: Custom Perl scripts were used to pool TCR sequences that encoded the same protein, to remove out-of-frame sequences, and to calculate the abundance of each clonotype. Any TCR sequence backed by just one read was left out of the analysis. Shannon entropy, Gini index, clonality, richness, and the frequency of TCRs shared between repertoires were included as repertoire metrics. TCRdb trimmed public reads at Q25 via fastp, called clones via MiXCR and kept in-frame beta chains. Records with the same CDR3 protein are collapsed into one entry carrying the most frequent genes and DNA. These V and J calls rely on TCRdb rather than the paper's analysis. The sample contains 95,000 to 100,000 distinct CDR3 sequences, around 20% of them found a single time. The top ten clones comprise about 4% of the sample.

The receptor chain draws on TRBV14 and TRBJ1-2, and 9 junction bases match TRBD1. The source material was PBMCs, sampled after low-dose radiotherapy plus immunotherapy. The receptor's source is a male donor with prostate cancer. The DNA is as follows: TGTGCCAGCAGCGTCGGACAGGGGACGTTCTATGGCTACACCTTC. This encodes CASSVGQGTFYGYTF.